The clone carrying this TCR beta chain was detected only a few times. Trimming stripped 7 bases from V and 7 bases from J, with 11 bases between. The CDR3 is 13 residues long. The germline gives CDR1 LGHDT, CDR2 YNNKEL (reference sequence). TCRdb's table, derived via immunoSEQ multiplex PCR, lists solely in-frame clones and lacks some. The data show approximately 200,000 clones, about 86% seen once. The sample originates from a study of blood T cell repertoires in COVID-19. Overall study context: The origin of the acute and convalescent COVID-19 samples was the United States, Italy and Spain. T cells, B-cell-depleted T cells, or PBMCs supplied cDNA or gDNA.

Participant ages covered about 18 to 90 years across about two dozen US areas. Self-reported history from a screening survey and questionnaire set each donor's cohort. Material: PBMCs or T cells enriched from blood (not recorded which). This rearrangement joins TRBV3-1 (or the pseudogene TRBV3-2) to TRBJ1-6, with D possibly being TRBD1 (5 bases). The receptor's source is a woman younger than 45 who had been exposed to COVID-19. The CDR3 spells CASNSGPNSPLHF. The CDR3 DNA is TGTGCCAGCAACTCAGGGCCAAATTCACCCCTCCACTTT.